This TCR beta chain was captured in a study of radiotherapy plus CTLA-4 blockade in lung cancer. Turning to the study itself: Of the patients, more than 15% showed objective responses and around 29% attained disease control.

Measured with immunoSEQ multiplex PCR; TCRdb has only the in-frame clones, and not every one. The sample shows around 80,000 clones, under 85% of them seen only once. As regards this clone: Its antigen is still unknown.

The germline V gene has CDR1 GTSNPN and CDR2 SVGIG (reference sequence). V shed 3 bases, J shed 5 bases, and the junction held 15 bases outside the gene matches. This CDR3 is 16 amino acids long. Study-wide points: Increased serum interferon-beta after radiation also reportedly predicted response strongly. Blood saw expansion of tumor-derived TCR clones after radiotherapy plus ipilimumab.

Sequences were derived from peripheral blood, sampled from a patient treated with radiotherapy plus ipilimumab. The clonotype was recovered from a human donor with non-small cell lung cancer who had stable disease on radiotherapy plus ipilimumab. This chain uses TRBV30 with TRBJ1-1; TRBD1 aligns across 7 bases. This CDR3 is CAWSRGGAWARTEAFF. In DNA form, the CDR3 reads TGTGCCTGGAGCAGAGGGGGCGCGTGGGCGAGGACTGAAGCTTTCTTT.